Sequencing of this T cell receptor (beta chain) was carried out in a study of CD8+ T cells in alopecia areata. At the level of the study: Patients took tofacitinib for 6 to 18 months, followed by 6 drug-free months. Notes on the study in general: In lesional scalp, particularly from alopecia totalis/universalis, clonality was higher than in normal scalp. Patients shared TCRs less clearly than mice did, possibly for HLA-related reasons.

With regard to this clone: No antigen is known for it.

CDR3 size: 16 residues. Per germline, CDR1 SGDLS and CDR2 YYNGEE. V was clipped by 0 bases and J by 3 bases, with 12 bases between them. cDNA serving as the sequencing template came from extracted, reverse transcribed RNA. Sequenced by immunoSEQ multiplex PCR; TCRdb stores in-frame clones only, minus some. The sample lists about 69,000 clones, about three fifths occurring once. From PBMCs, CD4+ and CD8+ T cells were sorted. The material was CD8+ T cells sorted from blood, obtained at week 0. This sequence was found in a human donor with alopecia areata. J is TRBJ2-2 and V is TRBV9; no clear D. The CDR3 DNA reads as TGTGCCAGCAGCGTAGCACTTATGTCAGACACCGGGGAGCTGTTTTTT. This gives the protein CASSVALMSDTGELFF.